Below, 28 T cell receptor beta chains from the same sample are listed, as sequenced in a study of human T cells and chemical hapten exposure. Described time point: pre-sensitization, week 0. The treatment denotes: therapeutic diphenylcyclopropenone sensitization with weekly scalp DPC. TCRdb reprocessed the RACE reads via MiXCR and lists one record per CDR3 protein. The sample includes about 70,000 distinct CDR3 sequences, around 9.9% seen only once; the top ten take 4.5% to 6.5%. The input for sequencing was whole blood, taken in connection with sensitization to the hapten diphenylcyclopropenone (DPC). The receptor source for this set is a woman in her forties or fifties with alopecia areata. Some clones in this sample may be carry-over from other donors' samples.

This clonotype was counted a single time. V is TRBV28 and J is TRBJ2-3; 13 nucleotides match TRBD2. V dropped 11 bases and J dropped 4; count of bases not matched to a gene: 9. Germline V gives CDR1 MDHEN, CDR2 SYDVKM. The CDR3 is 15 residues long. DNA of the CDR3: TGTGCCGGGGGCACTAGCGGGAGGGCCCCAGATACGCAGTATTTT. Amino acid sequence: CAGGTSGRAPDTQYF.

Worth noting for this clonotype: This may come from a read error, since a much larger clone is one base off. The gene calls are TRBV7-3 and TRBJ2-3, with TRBD2 as a possible D gene (7 bases). Per germline, CDR1 SGHTA and CDR2 FQGTGA. This CDR3 has 14 residues. CDR3 in amino acids: CASSHGGGLDRQYF. CDR3 sequence (DNA): TGTGCCAGCAGCCACGGGGGCGGACTAGATAGGCAGTATTTT.

In this sample, this clonotype turned up a few times. The rearrangement links TRBV28 to TRBJ2-7, with a tentative D call TRBD2 (6 bases). With 7 bases removed from V and 1 base from J, the gap between germline ends came to 14 bases. This CDR3 comprises 14 residues. Germline CDR1 reads MDHEN; CDR2 reads SYDVKM. The CDR3 DNA reads TGTGCCAGCACCCGGACGGCGGGGTCCTACGAGCAGTACTTC. Its protein is CASTRTAGSYEQYF.

The genes are TRBV7-2 and TRBJ1-5; TRBD1 might be the D (6 bases). The ends were cut back, 4 bases at V and 4 bases at J, with 14 bases in the middle. Germline values: CDR1 SGHTA, CDR2 FQGNSA. This CDR3 spans 15 amino acids. The DNA for the CDR3 is TGTGCCAGCAGCTCAACCGGACAGACAAATCAGCCCCAGCATTTT. Its translation is CASSSTGQTNQPQHF. Drawing the rest from reference TRBV7-2 and TRBJ1-5, the complete variable domain is GAGVSQSPSNKVTEKGKDVELRCDPISGHTALYWYRQSLGQGLEFLIYFQGNSAPDKSGLPSDRFSAERTGGSVSTLTIQRTQQEDSAVYLCASSSTGQTNQPQHFGDGTRLSIL.

V gene TRBV20-1 combines with J gene TRBJ1-1; a weak D match, TRBD1 (5 bases). The CDR3 is 12 residues long. CDR1 is DFQATT, CDR2 SNEGSKA, per germline (reference sequence). The CDR3 DNA reads TGCGTCCCTGGGGGAACGGGCACTGAAGCTTTCTTT. This gives the protein CVPGGTGTEAFF.

The V gene is TRBV12-5, the J gene TRBJ1-2, with 7 bases fitting TRBD1. Germline V gene lookup returns CDR1 LGHNT and CDR2 FRNRAP. V dropped 3 bases and J dropped 8; count of bases not matched to a gene: 6. This CDR3 contains 13 residues. The CDR3: CASGLGGSSGYTF. The CDR3 DNA reads as TGTGCTAGTGGTTTAGGGGGCTCTTCCGGCTACACCTTC. The full variable domain, rest sourced from reference TRBV12-5 and TRBJ1-2, is DARVTQTPRHKVTEMGQEVTMRCQPILGHNTVFWYRQTMMQGLELLAYFRNRAPLDDSGMPKDRFSAEMPDATLATLKIQPSEPRDSAVYFCASGLGGSSGYTFGSGTRLTVV.

This clonotype came up a few times. The genes are TRBV6-6 and TRBJ2-7; 11 bases fit TRBD2. CDR1 MNHNY and CDR2 SVGAGI come from the germline V gene (reference sequence). This CDR3 is built from 16 residues. The V gene end was trimmed by 6 bases and the J gene end by 2 bases; junction bases not matched to a gene: 9. The CDR3 region is CASSSLAGGSTYEQYF. CDR3 in DNA: TGTGCCAGCAGCTCCTTAGCGGGAGGGTCAACCTACGAGCAGTACTTC.

This rearrangement joins TRBV12-5 to TRBJ2-2; D not resolved. Trimming stripped 2 bases from V and 6 bases from J, with 4 bases between. Germline CDR1 and CDR2: LGHNT and FRNRAP. This CDR3 region has 12 residues. The CDR3: CASGLNPGELFF. The CDR3 DNA sequence: TGTGCTAGTGGTTTGAATCCCGGGGAGCTGTTTTTT. Drawing the rest from reference TRBV12-5 and TRBJ2-2, the complete variable domain is DARVTQTPRHKVTEMGQEVTMRCQPILGHNTVFWYRQTMMQGLELLAYFRNRAPLDDSGMPKDRFSAEMPDATLATLKIQPSEPRDSAVYFCASGLNPGELFFGEGSRLTVL.

The table lists this clonotype with a few counts. The V gene is TRBV7-2, the J gene TRBJ2-5; 9 positions agree with TRBD2. The germline V gene encodes CDR1 SGHTA and CDR2 FQGNSA. The junction had 8 bases not matched to a gene; V was cut back by 5 bases and J by 4 bases. This CDR3 is 15 amino acids long. The CDR3 nucleotides read TGTGCCAGCAGCGAAGCGGGGGGAATAAGAGAGACCCAGTACTTC. It specifies CASSEAGGIRETQYF.

There are many counts of this clonotype. This chain links TRBV20-1 with TRBJ1-2; the D gene is possibly TRBD1 (6 bases). There are 13 residues in the CDR3. Germline V gene sequence: CDR1 DFQATT, CDR2 SNEGSKA (reference sequence). V shed 7 bases and J shed 2 bases, with 14 bases lying between them. CDR3 DNA sequence: TGCAGTGTCCGTGCCAGGGGCAACTATGGCTACACCTTC. Amino acids: CSVRARGNYGYTF.

This clonotype was counted only a few times. This sequence joins TRBV18 and TRBJ1-4; D is unclear. The length of the CDR3 is 14 residues. Germline loops: CDR1 KGHSH, CDR2 LQKENI. With 2 bases removed from V and 5 bases from J, the gap between germline ends came to 9 bases. CDR3 in DNA: TGTGCCAGCTCACCATCCCTGAACAATGAAAAACTGTTTTTT. Translated: CASSPSLNNEKLFF.

The chain joins TRBV9 to TRBJ1-1; D is undetermined. The germline V and J ends were trimmed by 3 bases and 8 bases, with 14 bases remaining between them. CDR1 and CDR2 (germline): SGDLS, YYNGEE. CDR3 length equals 13 residues. CDR3 coding DNA: TGTGCCAGCAGCGCCTACGCGCCCGGGGAAGCTTTCTTT. This gives the protein CASSAYAPGEAFF.

This chain joins TRBV27 and TRBJ2-7, with TRBD1 identical over 9 bases. Trimming at V came to 6 bases and at J to 7 bases, leaving 16 bases not matched to a gene. Per the germline V gene, CDR1 is MNHEY and CDR2 is SMNVEV (reference sequence). The CDR3 length is 16 residues. DNA for the CDR3: TGTGCCAGCAGCCGATCCGGGACAGGGTCATCTTGGGAGCAGTACTTC. This sequence encodes CASSRSGTGSSWEQYF.

This clonotype was recorded at least ten times. The rearrangement joins TRBV4-2 to TRBJ2-2; D remains unclear. This CDR3 contains 14 residues. V lost 0 bases and J 7 bases, leaving 9 bases between the germline ends. Germline loops: CDR1 LGHNA, CDR2 YNFKEQ. The CDR3 sequence is CASSQDEGFGELFF. The CDR3, as DNA: TGTGCCAGCAGCCAAGATGAAGGGTTCGGGGAGCTGTTTTTT.

This chain uses TRBV28 with TRBJ2-3; D call uncertain. The CDR3 is 14 amino acids. The germline gives CDR1 MDHEN, CDR2 SYDVKM. V was pared by 5 bases and J by 2 bases, with 11 bases between. As DNA, the CDR3 is TGTGCCAGCAGTCAGCGAGACCCCACAGATACGCAGTATTTT. Encoded protein: CASSQRDPTDTQYF.

For the CDR3, the DNA is TGCAGTGCTAGACCTCCAGCGACAGGCCGAGGGAACAATGAGCAGTTCTTC. Encoded protein: CSARPPATGRGNNEQFF. The chain uses TRBV20-1 and TRBJ2-1; D perhaps matches TRBD1 (6 bases). Germline-derived CDR1 and CDR2 are DFQATT and SNEGSKA (reference sequence). This CDR3 comprises 17 residues. With 2 bases removed from V and 5 bases from J, the gap between germline ends came to 22 bases.

This chain connects TRBV5-1 to TRBJ2-3; D might be TRBD1 or TRBD2, each matching 6 bases. The germline CDR1 and CDR2 sequences are SGHRS and YFSETQ. The V end was cut by 1 base, the J end by 0 bases, with 12 bases between. This CDR3 has 16 residues. CDR3 in amino acids: CASSLYTGTSTDTQYF. The CDR3 nucleotides are TGCGCCAGCAGCTTGTACACAGGGACTAGCACAGATACGCAGTATTTT.

Ten or more counts support this clonotype. The chain recombines TRBV10-2 with TRBJ1-4; a weak D match, TRBD1 (5 bases). The CDR3 consists of 15 residues. V was clipped by 2 bases and J by 7 bases, with 14 bases between them. Germline CDR1 WSHSY, CDR2 SAAADI. CDR3 DNA: TGCGCCAGCAGTGAGCCAGACAGCCGAGCTGAAAAACTGTTTTTT. Its protein is CASSEPDSRAEKLFF.

The rearrangement links TRBV7-2 to TRBJ1-1, with D perhaps TRBD1 (5 bases). Trimming took 5 bases from V and 1 from J, leaving 11 bases between them. The CDR3 runs to 14 residues. CDR1 and CDR2 (germline): SGHTA, FQGNSA. Here the CDR3 reads CASSRDQQNTEAFF. CDR3 nucleotides: TGTGCCAGCAGCCGGGACCAGCAGAACACTGAAGCTTTCTTT.

This clonotype was seen a few times. The V gene is TRBV28, the J gene TRBJ1-2; 10 bases line up with TRBD1. V lost 6 bases, J lost 8 bases, and 9 bases stayed unmatched. CDR3 length: 14 amino acids. Germline values: CDR1 MDHEN, CDR2 SYDVKM. CDR3 in amino acids: CASRKDRGRGGYTF. The CDR3 bases are TGTGCCAGCAGAAAAGACAGGGGGCGAGGCGGCTACACCTTC.

This clonotype was counted between two and nine times. V is TRBV9 and J is TRBJ1-2; TRBD1 aligns across 7 bases. Germline V gives CDR1 SGDLS, CDR2 YYNGEE. There are 15 residues in the CDR3. V dropped 1 base and J dropped 4; count of bases not matched to a gene: 7. The CDR3 reads CASSVRRTGAYGYTF. CDR3 nucleotides: TGTGCCAGCAGCGTAAGACGGACAGGCGCCTATGGCTACACCTTC.

This clonotype showed up many times. J is TRBJ1-1 and V is TRBV4-2; D may be TRBD1 (6 bases). CDR3 size: 15 residues. Germline V lookup: CDR1 LGHNA, CDR2 YNFKEQ. Trimming shortened V by 0 bases and J by 0 bases, and 8 bases separated the two germline ends. DNA of the CDR3: TGTGCCAGCAGCCAAGAGACAGGTATGAACACTGAAGCTTTCTTT. Amino acids: CASSQETGMNTEAFF.

Of note for this clonotype: A read error may be the cause here, since a much bigger clone is one base away. The V and J genes are TRBV3-1 and TRBJ2-5, with D perhaps matching TRBD1 (5 bases). Looked up from germline, CDR1 is LGHDT and CDR2 is YNNKEL (reference sequence). The CDR3 loop spans 14 amino acids. The CDR3 reads CVSSPTVTQETQYF. The CDR3 coding sequence is TGTGTCAGCAGCCCGACAGTAACCCAAGAGACCCAGTACTTC.

This clonotype was found a few times. This chain links TRBV7-6 with TRBJ1-2; no clear D gene. Germline-derived CDR1 and CDR2 are SGHVS and FNYEAQ. Trimming cost V 1 base and J 7 bases, with 10 bases left between them. The CDR3 loop spans 13 amino acids. The CDR3 DNA follows: TGTGCCAGCAGCTTAGGGGAGGGATTTGGCTACACCTTC. As protein: CASSLGEGFGYTF.

Only a few counts were recorded for this clonotype. The rearrangement uses TRBV29-1 and TRBJ2-1; unclear D gene. In germline, CDR1 is SQVTM, CDR2 ANQGSEA. CDR3 size: 12 residues. Trimming shortened V by 6 bases and J by 1 base, and 7 bases separated the two germline ends. CDR3 in amino acids: CSVLESYNEQFF. In DNA form, the CDR3 reads TGCAGCGTGCTCGAGTCCTACAATGAGCAGTTCTTC.

This clonotype was detected only a few times. A read error may account for a junction end that differs from germline. The chain links TRBV7-2 to TRBJ2-7; D assignment may be TRBD1 or TRBD2 (6 bases each). The germline gives CDR1 SGHTA, CDR2 FQGNSA. CDR3 length equals 12 residues. CDR3 in DNA: TGTGCCAGCAGCTTAGGTCCGGGGGCGCGGGACTTC. Amino acid sequence: CASSLGPGARDF.

This clonotype was found a few times. CDR3: CASSITGASINEKLFF. CDR3 coding DNA: TGTGCCAGCAGCATAACAGGGGCGAGCATTAATGAAAAACTGTTTTTT. This chain joins TRBV27 and TRBJ1-4; 7 positions agree with TRBD1. This CDR3 region has 16 residues. Germline V gives CDR1 MNHEY, CDR2 SMNVEV (reference sequence). Unmatched junction bases numbered 11, after V lost 6 bases and J lost 4 bases.

This clonotype was counted many times. The V gene is TRBV5-4, the J gene TRBJ2-1; 15 nucleotides align to TRBD2. This CDR3 region has 19 residues. V shed 2 bases and J 1 base; nucleotides not matched to a gene: 7. The germline gives CDR1 SGHNT, CDR2 YYREEE (reference sequence). CDR3 sequence (DNA): TGTGCCAGCAGCTTTCGGGGGACTAGCGGGAGGTGGTCCTACAATGAGCAGTTCTTC. Translating gives CASSFRGTSGRWSYNEQFF.